These 22 T cell receptor beta chains originate from one sample sequenced in a study of blood T cell repertoires in COVID-19. Method: immunoSEQ multiplex PCR; TCRdb's copy keeps in-frame clones and lacks some. The table lists approximately 60,000 clones, under 85% of them singletons. The sequenced material came from peripheral blood. The source is a woman aged 80 or over with active or convalescent COVID-19.

For this clone: This specimen includes other DNA sequences encoding the same CDR3. V usage is TRBV2 and J usage is TRBJ2-3, with 12 bases identical to TRBD1. This CDR3 is 14 amino acids long. J gave up 6 bases and V 6 bases, and 4 bases lay outside the gene matches. CDR1 and CDR2 from the germline V gene are SNHLY and FYNNEI. CDR3 sequence: CASSRDRGRDTQYF. DNA of the CDR3: TGTGCCAGCAGCAGGGACAGGGGGCGGGATACGCAGTATTTT.

This chain links TRBV3-1 (or the pseudogene TRBV3-2) with TRBJ2-5; the match to TRBD2 covers 8 bases. This CDR3 is 16 amino acids long. Looked up from germline, CDR1 is LGHDT and CDR2 is YNNKEL (reference sequence). Trimming cost V 0 bases and J 2 bases; bases outside gene matches: 5. CDR3 in amino acids: CASSQDGGVRQETQYF. The CDR3 nucleotides read TGTGCCAGCAGCCAAGACGGGGGGGTCCGACAAGAGACCCAGTACTTC.

The chain links TRBV2 to TRBJ1-2; 7 bases line up with TRBD1. V lost 7 bases, J lost 0 bases, and 5 bases stayed unmatched. The CDR3 spans 14 residues. Germline V gene lookup returns CDR1 SNHLY and CDR2 FYNNEI. The CDR3 is CASTTQGANYGYTF. CDR3 DNA: TGTGCCAGCACTACTCAGGGGGCTAACTATGGCTACACCTTC.

The rearrangement joins TRBV5-4 to TRBJ1-1; the match to TRBD1 covers 7 bases. The trim removed 5 bases at V and 2 bases at J, leaving 6 bases unmatched. Germline CDR1 and CDR2: SGHNT and YYREEE (reference sequence). The CDR3 contains 14 residues. The CDR3 DNA is TGTGCCAGCAGGCCGGGGACAGATAACACTGAAGCTTTCTTT. Amino acid sequence: CASRPGTDNTEAFF.

In the case of this clone: The same CDR3 arises from other DNA sequences in this sample as well. The rearrangement uses TRBV9 and TRBJ1-1, with 7 bases lining up with TRBD1. Trimming removed 2 bases from V and 2 bases from J; junction bases left unmatched: 3. Per germline, CDR1 SGDLS and CDR2 YYNGEE. The CDR3 is 14 residues long. The CDR3 sequence is CASSVTGSNTEAFF. The CDR3 region has the DNA TGTGCCAGCAGCGTGACAGGGAGTAACACTGAAGCTTTCTTT.

This chain joins TRBV2 and TRBJ1-2, with 7 bases fitting TRBD1. The germline V gene has CDR1 SNHLY and CDR2 FYNNEI. V shed 4 bases, J shed 3 bases, and the junction held 5 bases outside the gene matches. This CDR3 has 14 residues. CDR3 sequence: CASSGQGRDYGYTF. CDR3 bases: TGTGCCAGCAGTGGACAGGGTAGGGACTATGGCTACACCTTC.

The sample holds a few counts of this clone. The V and J genes are TRBV30 and TRBJ1-1; 8 bases map to TRBD1. Germline CDR1 and CDR2: GTSNPN and SVGIG (reference sequence). This CDR3 contains 12 residues. V trimming: 3 bases; J trimming: 11 bases; junction bases outside the gene matches: 8. The CDR3 is CAWSPRTGSAFF. The DNA for the CDR3 is TGTGCCTGGAGCCCTAGGACAGGGAGTGCTTTCTTT.

The chain is built from TRBV11-2 and TRBJ2-2; 7 positions agree with TRBD2. The germline gives CDR1 SGHAT, CDR2 FQNNGV. There are 14 residues in the CDR3. V lost 5 bases to trimming and J lost 6 bases; unmatched junction nucleotides: 6. CDR3 loop: CASSPTTSSGELFF. CDR3 nucleotide sequence: TGTGCCAGCAGCCCAACGACTAGCTCCGGGGAGCTGTTTTTT.

V usage is TRBV6-6 and J usage is TRBJ1-1; D might be TRBD1 (5 bases). Deletions cut 5 bases from V and 2 bases from J, with 18 bases between. Germline lookup yields CDR1 MNHNY and CDR2 SVGAGI (reference sequence). The CDR3 runs 16 residues. The DNA for the CDR3 is TGTGCCAGCAGTCAGCAGGGAGGGGAATTAAACACTGAAGCTTTCTTT. It translates to CASSQQGGELNTEAFF.

The chain employs TRBV5-4 and TRBJ1-1; 7 bases line up with TRBD1. The CDR3 is 15 amino acids. Germline V gives CDR1 SGHNT, CDR2 YYREEE (reference sequence). V shed 2 bases, J shed 3 bases, and the junction held 7 bases outside the gene matches. CDR3 DNA sequence: TGTGCCAGCAGCTTTTCCGGCAGGGGGTACACTGAAGCTTTCTTT. It specifies CASSFSGRGYTEAFF.

This rearrangement joins TRBV6-1 to TRBJ1-1, with D unclear. Deletions cut 0 bases from V and 1 base from J, with 12 bases between. The CDR3 spans 16 residues. Germline V lookup: CDR1 MNHNS, CDR2 SASEGT. CDR3 residues: CASSEAPHGRNTEAFF. The CDR3 coding sequence is TGTGCCAGCAGTGAAGCCCCCCATGGGAGGAACACTGAAGCTTTCTTT.

The V and J genes are TRBV6-5 and TRBJ1-1; D is undetermined. This CDR3 is 14 amino acids long. Trimming took off 7 bases at V and 5 bases at J, with 17 bases between the two ends. The germline gives CDR1 MNHEY, CDR2 SVGAGI. Here the CDR3 reads CASKVGPGGTEAFF. DNA for the CDR3: TGTGCCAGCAAGGTCGGCCCGGGTGGGACTGAAGCTTTCTTT.

V gene TRBV7-8 combines with J gene TRBJ2-1; TRBD1 matches at 9 bases. The junction had 2 bases not matched to a gene; V was cut back by 5 bases and J by 0 bases. The CDR3 runs to 15 residues. CDR1 and CDR2 from the germline V gene are SGHVS and FQNEAQ. CDR3 nucleotide sequence: TGTGCCAGCAGCATGGACAGGGGCTCCTACAATGAGCAGTTCTTC. Translating it yields CASSMDRGSYNEQFF.

The rearrangement links TRBV10-3 to TRBJ2-3; 9 bases map to TRBD2. After removal of 6 bases from V and 2 bases from J, the junction contained 3 bases not matched to a gene. CDR1 and CDR2 (germline): ENHRY, SYGVKD. The CDR3 length is 14 residues. The CDR3 region is CAIRGLAFTDTQYF. CDR3 DNA sequence: TGTGCCATCAGGGGACTAGCCTTCACAGATACGCAGTATTTT.

This sequence joins TRBV10-1 and TRBJ1-4; D is perhaps TRBD1 (5 bases). The CDR3 loop spans 13 amino acids. Looked up from germline, CDR1 is WNHNN and CDR2 is SYGVQD (reference sequence). V lost 5 bases, J lost 3 bases, and 7 bases lay in between. The CDR3 loop reads CASSLRANEKLFF. The DNA for the CDR3 is TGCGCCAGCAGTCTCAGGGCTAATGAAAAACTGTTTTTT.

The chain links TRBV7-8 to TRBJ1-2; 8 bases agree with TRBD1. CDR1 SGHVS and CDR2 FQNEAQ come from the germline V gene. Trimming removed 5 bases from V and 7 bases from J; junction bases left unmatched: 6. The CDR3 loop spans 13 amino acids. DNA for the CDR3: TGTGCCAGCAGCCAGAGGACAGGGTCTGGCTACACCTTC. This gives the protein CASSQRTGSGYTF.

This chain connects TRBV18 to TRBJ1-6; 9 bases map to TRBD1. Trimming took 3 bases from V and 7 from J; bases not matched to a gene: 10. The CDR3 runs to 17 residues. Germline assignment: CDR1 KGHSH and CDR2 LQKENI. CDR3 sequence (DNA): TGTGCCAGCTCACCGCTCAGATCCGGGACAGGGAATTCACCCCTCCACTTT. This encodes CASSPLRSGTGNSPLHF.

This clone was found once. The chain has TRBV7-2 and TRBJ1-4; D is unresolved. Trimming shortened V by 2 bases and J by 6 bases, and 10 bases separated the two germline ends. The CDR3 covers 14 residues. Germline V gene lookup returns CDR1 SGHTA and CDR2 FQGNSA. The CDR3, as DNA: TGTGCCAGCAGCTTACGGGGTAGGCATGAAAAACTGTTTTTT. Its protein is CASSLRGRHEKLFF.

The V call is TRBV18, the J call TRBJ1-5; D is undetermined. This CDR3 contains 13 residues. Germline V gene sequence: CDR1 KGHSH, CDR2 LQKENI. Trimming left V 6 bases short and J 3 bases short, with 9 bases between. This chain's CDR3 is CASSGENNQPQHF. The CDR3 coding sequence is TGTGCCAGCTCTGGGGAGAACAATCAGCCCCAGCATTTT. Complete variable domain (other parts from reference TRBV18 and TRBJ1-5): NAGVMQNPRHLVRRRGQEARLRCSPMKGHSHVYWYRQLPEEGLKFMVYLQKENIIDESGMPKERFSAEFPKEGPSILRIQQVVRGDSAAYFCASSGENNQPQHFGDGTRLSIL.

This chain joins TRBV19 and TRBJ1-1, with TRBD1 matching 9 bases. This CDR3 is built from 15 residues. Trimming at V came to 6 bases and at J to 4 bases, leaving 9 bases not matched to a gene. The germline CDR1 and CDR2 sequences are LNHDA and SQIVND (reference sequence). CDR3 loop: CASRKQGALLTEAFF. DNA of the CDR3: TGTGCCAGTAGGAAACAGGGGGCGCTTCTCACTGAAGCTTTCTTT.

The chain uses TRBV29-1 and TRBJ1-2; 9 bases match TRBD1. Germline CDR1 and CDR2: SQVTM and ANQGSEA. This CDR3 is 12 amino acids long. Unmatched junction bases numbered 6, after V lost 7 bases and J lost 6 bases. CDR3: CSARQGVDGYTF. The CDR3 DNA follows: TGCAGCGCTAGACAGGGGGTGGATGGCTACACCTTC.

This sequence joins TRBV19 and TRBJ2-4, with D maybe TRBD2 (6 bases). CDR3 size: 15 residues. The V gene lost 4 bases and the J gene lost 3 bases, with 13 bases spanning the gap. CDR1 and CDR2 (germline): LNHDA, SQIVND (reference sequence). CDR3 amino acids: CASSTFSGVKNIQYF. The CDR3 DNA is TGTGCCAGTAGTACATTTTCGGGGGTCAAAAACATTCAGTACTTC.